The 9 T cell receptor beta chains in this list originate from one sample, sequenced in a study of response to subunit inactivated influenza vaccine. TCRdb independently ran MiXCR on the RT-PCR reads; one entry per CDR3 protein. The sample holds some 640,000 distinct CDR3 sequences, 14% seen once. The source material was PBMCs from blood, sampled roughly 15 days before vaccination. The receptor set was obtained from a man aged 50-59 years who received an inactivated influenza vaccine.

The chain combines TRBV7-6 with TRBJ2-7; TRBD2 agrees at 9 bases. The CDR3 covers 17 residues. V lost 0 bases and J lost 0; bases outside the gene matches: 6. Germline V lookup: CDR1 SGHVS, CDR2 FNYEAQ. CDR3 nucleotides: TGTGCCAGCAGCTTAGCGCTGGGTAGCGGGAGCTCCTACGAGCAGTACTTC. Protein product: CASSLALGSGSSYEQYF.

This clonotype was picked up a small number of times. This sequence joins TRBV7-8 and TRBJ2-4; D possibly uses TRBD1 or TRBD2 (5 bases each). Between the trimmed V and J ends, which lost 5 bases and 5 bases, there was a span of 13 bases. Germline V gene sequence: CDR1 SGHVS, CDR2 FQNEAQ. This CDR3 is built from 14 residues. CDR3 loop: CASSLRDGQNIQYF. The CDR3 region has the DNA TGTGCCAGCAGCCTCCGGGACGGACAAAACATTCAGTACTTC.

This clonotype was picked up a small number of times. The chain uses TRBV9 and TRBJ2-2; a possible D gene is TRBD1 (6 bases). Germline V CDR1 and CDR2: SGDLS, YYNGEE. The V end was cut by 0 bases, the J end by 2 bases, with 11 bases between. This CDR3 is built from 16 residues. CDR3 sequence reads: CASSVGLGHNTGELFF. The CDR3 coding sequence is TGTGCCAGCAGCGTAGGATTGGGACACAACACCGGGGAGCTGTTTTTT.

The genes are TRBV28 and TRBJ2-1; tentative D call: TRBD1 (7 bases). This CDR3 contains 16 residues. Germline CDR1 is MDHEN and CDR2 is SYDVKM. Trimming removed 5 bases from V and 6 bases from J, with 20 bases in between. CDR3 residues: CASSNPWGQGGNEQFF. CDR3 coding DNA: TGTGCCAGCAGTAACCCCTGGGGGCAGGGGGGCAATGAGCAGTTCTTC.

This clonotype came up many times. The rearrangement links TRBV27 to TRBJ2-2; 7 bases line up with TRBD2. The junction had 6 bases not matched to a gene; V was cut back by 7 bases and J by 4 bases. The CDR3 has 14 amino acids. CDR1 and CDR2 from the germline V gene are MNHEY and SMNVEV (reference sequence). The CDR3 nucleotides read TGTGCCAGCAATGGCGGGGGAACCACCGGGGAGCTGTTTTTT. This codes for CASNGGGTTGELFF.

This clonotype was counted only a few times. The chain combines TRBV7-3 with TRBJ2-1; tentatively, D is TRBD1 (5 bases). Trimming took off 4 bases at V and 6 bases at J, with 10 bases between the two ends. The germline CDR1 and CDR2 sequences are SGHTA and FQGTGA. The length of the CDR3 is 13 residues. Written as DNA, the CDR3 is TGTGCCAGCAGCTCCCGACAGTCCAATGAGCAGTTCTTC. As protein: CASSSRQSNEQFF. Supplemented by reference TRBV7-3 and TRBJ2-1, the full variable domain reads GAGVSQTPSNKVTEKGKYVELRCDPISGHTALYWYRQSLGQGPEFLIYFQGTGAADDSGLPNDRFFAVRPEGSVSTLKIQRTERGDSAVYLCASSSRQSNEQFFGPGTRLTVL.

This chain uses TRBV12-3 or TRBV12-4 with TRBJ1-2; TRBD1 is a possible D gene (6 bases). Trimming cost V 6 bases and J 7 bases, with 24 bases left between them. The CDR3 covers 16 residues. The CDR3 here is CASRPVGARSMGGYTF. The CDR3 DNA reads TGTGCCAGCAGACCTGTGGGGGCGAGGTCGATGGGTGGCTACACCTTC.

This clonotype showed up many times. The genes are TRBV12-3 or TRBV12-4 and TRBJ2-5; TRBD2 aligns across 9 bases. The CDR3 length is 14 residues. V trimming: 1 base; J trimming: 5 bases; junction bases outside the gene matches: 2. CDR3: CASSLGTSGETQYF. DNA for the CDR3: TGTGCCAGCAGTTTAGGAACTAGCGGGGAGACCCAGTACTTC.

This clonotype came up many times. CDR3 protein: CSARDLSGRLNIQYF. Written as DNA, the CDR3 is TGCAGTGCTAGAGATTTATCGGGGAGGTTAAACATTCAGTACTTC. The rearrangement joins TRBV20-1 to TRBJ2-4, with D possibly TRBD2 on 6 matching bases. The CDR3 sequence is 15 residues long. The V end lost 0 bases, the J end lost 6 bases, and 15 bases lay between the germline ends. The germline V gene has CDR1 DFQATT and CDR2 SNEGSKA (reference sequence).